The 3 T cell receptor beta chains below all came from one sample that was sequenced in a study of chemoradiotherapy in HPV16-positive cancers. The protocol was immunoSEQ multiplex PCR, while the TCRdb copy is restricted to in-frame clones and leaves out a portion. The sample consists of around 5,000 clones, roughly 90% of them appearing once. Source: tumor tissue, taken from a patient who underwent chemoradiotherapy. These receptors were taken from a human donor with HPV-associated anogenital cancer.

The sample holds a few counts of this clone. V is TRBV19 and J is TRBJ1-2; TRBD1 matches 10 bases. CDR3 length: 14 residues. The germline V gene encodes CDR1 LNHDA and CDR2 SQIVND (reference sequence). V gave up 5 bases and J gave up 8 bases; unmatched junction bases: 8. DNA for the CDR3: TGTGCCAGTAGTTCGACAGGGGGCTCGGGAGGCTACACCTTC. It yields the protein CASSSTGGSGGYTF.

The CDR3 reads CASSKDPMDRDNEQFF. The CDR3 nucleotides read TGTGCCAGCAGCAAAGACCCAATGGACAGGGACAATGAGCAGTTCTTC. The gene calls are TRBV21-1 and TRBJ2-1; the table's D call, TRBD1, was not checked against the DNA. TRBV21-1 is a listed pseudogene. CDR3 length: 16 amino acids.

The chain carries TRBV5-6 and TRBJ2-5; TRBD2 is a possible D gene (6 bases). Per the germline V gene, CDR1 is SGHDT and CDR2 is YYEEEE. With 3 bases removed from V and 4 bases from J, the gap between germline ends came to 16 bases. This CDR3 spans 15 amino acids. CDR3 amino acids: CASSSSGDGGETQYF. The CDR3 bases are TGTGCCAGCAGCTCCTCGGGGGACGGAGGAGAGACCCAGTACTTC. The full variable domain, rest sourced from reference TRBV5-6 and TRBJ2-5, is DAGVTQSPTHLIKTRGQQVTLRCSPKSGHDTVSWYQQALGQGPQFIFQYYEEEERQRGNFPDRFSGHQFPNYSSELNVNALLLGDSALYLCASSSSGDGGETQYFGPGTRLLVL.